The 29 T cell receptor beta chains below all came from one sample that was sequenced in a study of fetal regulatory T cell absence and autoimmunity. Some clones are missing from TCRdb's copy, which holds only in-frame ones; the method was immunoSEQ multiplex PCR. The sample has some 87,000 clones, about three quarters seen once. The specimen was pancreas tissue. The receptors come from a male donor with IPEX syndrome.

This clone showed up just a few times. This chain uses TRBV7-6 with TRBJ1-1; TRBD1 agrees at 8 bases. The germline gives CDR1 SGHVS, CDR2 FNYEAQ. Trimming cost V 1 base and J 5 bases; bases outside gene matches: 9. The CDR3 has 16 residues. CDR3 in amino acids: CASSLGQGSSGTEAFF. For the CDR3, the DNA is TGTGCCAGCAGCTTAGGACAGGGGTCATCGGGAACTGAAGCTTTCTTT.

Concerning this clone itself: The sample has other DNA sequences that encode this CDR3 too. The chain recombines TRBV2 with TRBJ2-3; 8 bases match TRBD1. CDR3 length: 14 residues. Trimming cost V 3 bases and J 1 base; bases outside gene matches: 0. Germline V gives CDR1 SNHLY, CDR2 FYNNEI. CDR3 loop: CASSEGQGTDTQYF. Here the CDR3 DNA reads TGTGCCAGCAGTGAGGGACAGGGCACAGATACGCAGTATTTT.

CDR3 nucleotides: TGTGCCAGCAGCGTAGTGGGGACTGGCTACACCTTC. Its translation is CASSVVGTGYTF. This sequence joins TRBV9 and TRBJ1-2; maybe TRBD1 (5 bases). CDR1 SGDLS and CDR2 YYNGEE come from the germline V gene. The CDR3 is 12 amino acids. Trimming pared 0 bases from V and 7 bases from J, leaving 7 bases between. The variable domain in full, completed from reference TRBV9 and TRBJ1-2, reads DSGVTQTPKHLITATGQRVTLRCSPRSGDLSVYWYQQSLDQGLQFLIQYYNGEERAKGNILERFSAQQFPDLHSELNLSSLELGDSALYFCASSVVGTGYTFGSGTRLTVV.

The table lists this clone with a few counts. The gene calls are TRBV10-3 and TRBJ2-3; D uncertain. Germline CDR1 reads ENHRY; CDR2 reads SYGVKD. Trimming left V 3 bases short and J 0 bases short, with 4 bases between. The length of the CDR3 is 13 residues. The CDR3 reads CAISDTSTDTQYF. The CDR3 nucleotides read TGTGCCATCAGTGACACTAGCACAGATACGCAGTATTTT.

The chain uses TRBV5-4 and TRBJ2-3; D gene unclear. Trimming removed 0 bases from V and 0 bases from J, with 14 bases in between. Germline CDR1 SGHNT, CDR2 YYREEE (reference sequence). The CDR3 spans 17 residues. CDR3 in DNA: TGTGCCAGCAGCTTGGAAGCTACCAGTACTAGCACAGATACGCAGTATTTT. Translation: CASSLEATSTSTDTQYF.

The genes are TRBV6-6 and TRBJ2-7, with D possibly being TRBD2 (6 bases). The germline gives CDR1 MNHNY, CDR2 SVGAGI (reference sequence). The CDR3 sequence is 13 residues long. Trimming pared 6 bases from V and 4 bases from J, leaving 13 bases between. CDR3 in amino acids: CASSLAFLYEQYF. CDR3 DNA: TGTGCCAGCAGCCTAGCGTTCCTTTACGAGCAGTACTTC.

V gene TRBV27 combines with J gene TRBJ2-2; 11 nucleotides align to TRBD2. Germline V gene data show CDR1 as MNHEY and CDR2 as SMNVEV (reference sequence). The CDR3 consists of 16 residues. The junction had 4 bases not matched to a gene; V was cut back by 3 bases and J by 4 bases. CDR3 sequence: CASSFSGGVVTGELFF. The CDR3 DNA follows: TGTGCCAGCAGTTTTAGCGGGGGGGTTGTCACCGGGGAGCTGTTTTTT.

The rearrangement uses TRBV5-1 and TRBJ2-1, with 10 bases aligning to TRBD2. Germline-derived CDR1 and CDR2 are SGHRS and YFSETQ. The CDR3 has 16 residues. V shed 1 base, J shed 5 bases, and the junction held 6 bases outside the gene matches. CDR3 DNA sequence: TGCGCCAGCAGCTTGCGACTAGCGGGTGTCAACAATGAGCAGTTCTTC. Its translation is CASSLRLAGVNNEQFF.

The sample holds a few counts of this clone. The CDR3 bases are TGTGCCAGCAGCTTAGGGGACAGGAGCTATGGCTACACCTTC. Protein: CASSLGDRSYGYTF. This chain joins TRBV7-9 and TRBJ1-2, with TRBD1 matching over 8 bases. The germline CDR1 and CDR2 sequences are SEHNR and FQNEAQ (reference sequence). V shed 1 base and J 4 bases; nucleotides not matched to a gene: 2. The CDR3 has 14 amino acids.

The V gene is TRBV4-1, the J gene TRBJ2-3, with 10 positions matching TRBD2. Germline-derived CDR1 and CDR2 are MGHRA and YSYEKL. Trimming took 1 base from V and 6 from J; bases not matched to a gene: 4. CDR3 length: 15 amino acids. The CDR3 DNA sequence: TGCGCCAGCAGCCAAGCGCTAGCGGGAGACGATACGCAGTATTTT. Residues: CASSQALAGDDTQYF.

The chain is built from TRBV7-9 and TRBJ1-1, with no clear D. Germline-derived CDR1 and CDR2 are SEHNR and FQNEAQ (reference sequence). The CDR3 is 15 amino acids. V gave up 2 bases and J gave up 4 bases, with 14 bases separating them. CDR3 residues: CASSLIGPTSTEAFF. DNA for the CDR3: TGTGCCAGCAGCTTAATTGGCCCTACGAGCACTGAAGCTTTCTTT.

The V and J genes are TRBV29-1 and TRBJ2-1; either TRBD1 or TRBD2 may fit D (5 bases each). Germline assignment: CDR1 SQVTM and CDR2 ANQGSEA. The CDR3 is made up of 13 amino acids. V lost 0 bases and J 9 bases, leaving 12 bases between the germline ends. The CDR3 sequence: CSVEERGWGEQFF. The CDR3 coding sequence is TGCAGCGTTGAAGAACGGGGCTGGGGTGAGCAGTTCTTC.

This clone was picked up one time. The V gene is TRBV6-5, the J gene TRBJ1-3; D gene ambiguous. V shed 0 bases and J shed 0 bases, with 6 bases lying between them. This CDR3 comprises 15 residues. CDR1 MNHEY and CDR2 SVGAGI come from the germline V gene. The CDR3 region is CASSYSFISGNTIYF. The CDR3 coding sequence is TGTGCCAGCAGTTACTCGTTCATCTCTGGAAACACCATATATTTT.

This chain joins TRBV5-4 and TRBJ2-3; the match to TRBD1 covers 7 bases. CDR1 SGHNT and CDR2 YYREEE come from the germline V gene (reference sequence). Trimming cost V 4 bases and J 2 bases; bases outside gene matches: 7. CDR3 length: 15 amino acids. Here the CDR3 reads CASSDRVRATDTQYF. CDR3 nucleotides: TGTGCCAGCAGCGACAGGGTTCGGGCCACAGATACGCAGTATTTT.

This clone was found once. The CDR3 spells CASSPGLAGGSYEQYF. The DNA for the CDR3 is TGTGCCAGCAGCCCGGGACTAGCGGGAGGCTCCTACGAGCAGTACTTC. The chain uses TRBV5-5 and TRBJ2-7, with 15 nucleotides matching TRBD2. CDR3 length: 16 residues. Germline CDR1 reads SGHKS; CDR2 reads YYEKEE (reference sequence). After removal of 4 bases from V and 0 bases from J, the junction contained 2 bases not matched to a gene.

The CDR3 region is CASSLARVGYTF. The CDR3 DNA sequence: TGTGCCAGCAGCTTAGCCAGGGTCGGCTACACCTTC. V gene TRBV7-9 combines with J gene TRBJ1-2; maybe TRBD1 (5 bases). The CDR3 covers 12 residues. V lost 0 bases and J 8 bases, leaving 7 bases between the germline ends. Per the germline V gene, CDR1 is SEHNR and CDR2 is FQNEAQ (reference sequence). The full variable domain, with the rest looked up from reference TRBV7-9 and TRBJ1-2, is DTGVSQNPRHKITKRGQNVTFRCDPISEHNRLYWYRQTLGQGPEFLTYFQNEAQLEKSRLLSDRFSAERPKGSFSTLEIQRTEQGDSAMYLCASSLARVGYTFGSGTRLTVV.

V and J are TRBV27 and TRBJ2-7; maybe TRBD1 (5 bases). The V end lost 3 bases, the J end lost 4 bases, and 10 bases lay between the germline ends. The germline CDR1 and CDR2 sequences are MNHEY and SMNVEV (reference sequence). This CDR3 is built from 13 residues. The CDR3 region has the DNA TGTGCCAGCAGTTTCGGCAGGGCTTACGAGCAGTACTTC. This encodes CASSFGRAYEQYF.

This chain links TRBV7-9 with TRBJ1-2, with D unresolved. CDR3 length equals 11 residues. The germline CDR1 and CDR2 sequences are SEHNR and FQNEAQ (reference sequence). With 6 bases removed from V and 7 bases from J, the gap between germline ends came to 9 bases. The CDR3 loop reads CASSRGSGYTF. The CDR3 DNA is TGTGCCAGCAGTCGAGGGAGTGGCTACACCTTC.

This rearrangement joins TRBV5-6 to TRBJ2-7, with D possibly matching TRBD1 (5 bases). Trimming shortened V by 1 base and J by 6 bases, and 5 bases separated the two germline ends. CDR1 and CDR2 (germline): SGHDT, YYEEEE. The CDR3 sequence is 11 residues long. The CDR3 sequence: CASSLRGEQYF. CDR3 DNA sequence: TGTGCCAGCAGCTTGAGGGGCGAGCAGTACTTC. The whole variable domain, remainder taken from reference TRBV5-6 and TRBJ2-7, is DAGVTQSPTHLIKTRGQQVTLRCSPKSGHDTVSWYQQALGQGPQFIFQYYEEEERQRGNFPDRFSGHQFPNYSSELNVNALLLGDSALYLCASSLRGEQYFGPGTRLTVT.

The V and J genes are TRBV4-1 and TRBJ2-1; 8 nucleotides match TRBD2. This CDR3 comprises 17 residues. Germline lookup yields CDR1 MGHRA and CDR2 YSYEKL. V gave up 5 bases and J gave up 3 bases; unmatched junction bases: 12. The DNA of the CDR3 is TGCGCCAGCAGCAGTATTCTTACTAGCGGTTACTACAATGAGCAGTTCTTC. Amino acids: CASSSILTSGYYNEQFF.

The J gene is TRBJ2-3, the V gene TRBV19; D not certain. This CDR3 region has 15 residues. V lost 1 base to trimming and J lost 2 bases, with 10 bases between them. Germline V CDR1 and CDR2: LNHDA, SQIVND (reference sequence). The CDR3 DNA is TGTGCCAGTAGTATAGGGGGTGTTCCCACAGATACGCAGTATTTT. It specifies CASSIGGVPTDTQYF.

The rearrangement links TRBV5-1 to TRBJ1-3; TRBD1 aligns across 8 bases. The CDR3 has 13 residues. The junction had 4 bases not matched to a gene; V was cut back by 3 bases and J by 8 bases. Germline assignment: CDR1 SGHRS and CDR2 YFSETQ. The CDR3, as DNA: TGCGCCAGCAGCTCGTCACAGGGGGACACCATATATTTT. Translating it yields CASSSSQGDTIYF.

The chain is built from TRBV7-2 and TRBJ2-3; TRBD2 aligns across 15 bases. Germline values: CDR1 SGHTA, CDR2 FQGNSA. Unmatched junction bases numbered 4, after V lost 3 bases and J lost 6 bases. The CDR3 covers 16 residues. CDR3 protein: CASSLGLAGGKDTQYF. The DNA of the CDR3 is TGTGCCAGCAGCTTGGGACTAGCGGGGGGTAAGGATACGCAGTATTTT.

The chain carries TRBV5-1 and TRBJ2-3; 9 bases match TRBD2. V was pared by 3 bases and J by 2 bases, with 7 bases of the junction left unmatched. CDR1 and CDR2 (germline): SGHRS, YFSETQ. This CDR3 region has 16 residues. The CDR3: CASSWPLAGVTDTQYF. The DNA for the CDR3 is TGCGCCAGCAGCTGGCCCTTAGCGGGGGTCACAGATACGCAGTATTTT.

This clone has more than one count but fewer than ten. The rearrangement joins TRBV19 to TRBJ1-2, with 7 nucleotides matching TRBD1. The CDR3 is made up of 13 amino acids. With 5 bases clipped from V and 8 bases from J, the junction kept 8 bases outside the gene matches. From germline, CDR1 is LNHDA and CDR2 SQIVND (reference sequence). CDR3 bases: TGTGCCAGTAGTTCCCGGGACAGATTGGGCTACACCTTC. It codes for CASSSRDRLGYTF.

V usage is TRBV11-2 and J usage is TRBJ2-1; D unresolved. Germline assignment: CDR1 SGHAT and CDR2 FQNNGV. The V end lost 2 bases, the J end lost 3 bases, and 5 bases lay between the germline ends. The CDR3 extends over 13 amino acids. The DNA for the CDR3 is TGTGCCAGCAGCTTAACGATCTACAATGAGCAGTTCTTC. As protein: CASSLTIYNEQFF.

Of note for this clone: This same CDR3 is encoded by further DNA sequences in the sample. The J gene is TRBJ2-5, the V gene TRBV5-1; D may be TRBD1 (5 bases). Germline CDR1 is SGHRS and CDR2 is YFSETQ. The V and J ends lost 0 bases and 2 bases respectively, with 11 bases between them. The CDR3 runs 15 residues. The CDR3 is CASSLAGRGQETQYF. CDR3 coding DNA: TGCGCCAGCAGCTTGGCAGGTAGGGGACAAGAGACCCAGTACTTC.

The chain links TRBV5-6 to TRBJ2-3; D is perhaps TRBD1 or TRBD2 (6 bases each). CDR1 and CDR2 (germline): SGHDT, YYEEEE. The CDR3 sequence is 13 residues long. The germline V and J ends were trimmed by 1 base and 4 bases, with 7 bases remaining between them. The CDR3: CASSLRGPDTQYF. In DNA form, the CDR3 reads TGTGCCAGCAGCTTGCGGGGGCCAGATACGCAGTATTTT.

This chain connects TRBV7-2 to TRBJ1-1; D gene uncertain. Trimming removed 2 bases at V and 0 bases at J, with 4 bases between. CDR3 length: 13 amino acids. Germline V gives CDR1 SGHTA, CDR2 FQGNSA. CDR3 bases: TGTGCCAGCAGCTTATATATGAACACTGAAGCTTTCTTT. Amino acid sequence: CASSLYMNTEAFF.